The rows below give T cell receptor beta chains drawn from one sample of a study of CD8 T cells in Susac syndrome. MiXCR, applied by TCRdb to the immunoSEQ multiplex PCR reads, yields one record per CDR3 protein. The sample shows more than 75,000 distinct CDR3 sequences, around 94% of them seen only once. What was sequenced was CD8+ T cells from PBMCs. The source of these receptors is a human donor in good health. Both conserved end residues are part of each CDR3. A D gene is named only where the DNA matches it firmly. Part of the rows lack a size; the others show once, few, many or a class for expanded clones.

V: TRBV20-1; J: TRBJ2-1; size: NA; D: NA; CDR3: CTTPGINEQFF; DNA: TGCACTACCCCAGGTATCAATGAGCAGTTCTTC
V: TRBV4-1; J: TRBJ2-3; size: few; D: NA; CDR3: CASSEFSTDTQYF; DNA: TGCGCCAGCAGTGAGTTTAGCACAGATACGCAGTATTTT
V: TRBV7-2; J: TRBJ1-2; size: NA; D: NA; CDR3: CASSLEEFGYGYTF; DNA: TGTGCCAGCAGCTTAGAAGAGTTTGGCTATGGCTACACCTTC
V: TRBV7-8; J: TRBJ2-7; size: NA; D: NA; CDR3: CASSLPGNSYEQYF; DNA: TGTGCCAGCAGCCTACCGGGGAACTCCTACGAGCAGTACTTC
V: TRBV20-1; J: TRBJ2-2; size: NA; D: NA; CDR3: CSARAPGVPGGELFF; DNA: TGCAGTGCTAGAGCCCCTGGGGTGCCGGGCGGGGAGCTGTTTTTT
V: TRBV25-1; J: TRBJ1-1; size: NA; D: NA; CDR3: CASSEEGHLNTEAFF; DNA: TGTGCCAGCAGTGAAGAGGGACACTTGAACACTGAAGCTTTCTTT
V: TRBV7-6; J: TRBJ2-5; size: NA; D: NA; CDR3: CASSLGGGGETQYF; DNA: TGTGCCAGCAGCTTAGGTGGAGGTGGAGAGACCCAGTACTTC
V: TRBV19; J: TRBJ1-5; size: NA; D: NA; CDR3: CASSIGGSKNQPQHF; DNA: TGTGCCAGTAGTATTGGAGGAAGTAAAAATCAGCCCCAGCATTTT
V: TRBV7-9; J: TRBJ1-2; size: NA; D: NA; CDR3: CASAPAIYGYTF; DNA: TGTGCCAGCGCACCGGCCATCTATGGCTACACCTTC
V: TRBV29-1; J: TRBJ1-5; size: NA; D: TRBD1; CDR3: CSVLTGAGGPQHF; DNA: TGCAGCGTGCTCACAGGGGCGGGCGGGCCCCAGCATTTT
V: TRBV4-1; J: TRBJ2-2; size: NA; D: TRBD2; CDR3: CASSFPLREGTGELFF; DNA: TGCGCCAGCAGCTTCCCCCTCCGGGAGGGCACCGGGGAGCTGTTTTTT
V: TRBV7-8; J: TRBJ2-1; size: few; D: NA; CDR3: CASSLASSYNEQFF; DNA: TGTGCCAGCAGCTTAGCGAGTTCCTACAATGAGCAGTTCTTC
V: TRBV7-2; J: TRBJ1-2; size: NA; D: TRBD1; CDR3: CASSLGDSYYGYTF; DNA: TGTGCCAGCAGCTTAGGGGACAGCTACTATGGCTACACCTTC
V: TRBV19; J: TRBJ2-3; size: NA; D: TRBD2; CDR3: CASRRAGDQPDTQYF; DNA: TGTGCCAGTAGACGAGCGGGAGACCAACCAGATACGCAGTATTTT
V: TRBV5-1; J: TRBJ2-3; size: NA; D: TRBD2; CDR3: CASSLGGTSGDTQYF; DNA: TGCGCCAGCAGCCTCGGGGGGACTAGCGGAGATACGCAGTATTTT
V: TRBV5-4; J: TRBJ1-2; size: NA; D: TRBD1; CDR3: CASSLGGQVRPLGYGYTF; DNA: TGTGCCAGCAGCTTGGGGGGACAGGTCAGGCCCCTCGGCTATGGCTACACCTTC
V: TRBV15; J: TRBJ2-5; size: once; D: TRBD2; CDR3: CATSRSSGGVETQYF; DNA: TGTGCCACCAGCAGGTCTAGCGGGGGGGTCGAGACCCAGTACTTC
V: TRBV4-3; J: TRBJ1-2; size: NA; D: NA; CDR3: CASSQEIGSYGYTF; DNA: TGCGCCAGCAGCCAAGAAATCGGCAGCTATGGCTACACCTTC
V: TRBV11-2; J: TRBJ1-5; size: NA; D: NA; CDR3: CASSSTTYQPQHF; DNA: TGTGCCAGCAGCTCAACAACCTACCAGCCCCAGCATTTT
V: TRBV12-3/TRBV12-4; J: TRBJ2-1; size: NA; D: TRBD1; CDR3: CASSFRGRQGDHNEQFF; DNA: TGTGCCAGCAGTTTTAGGGGTCGACAGGGGGACCACAATGAGCAGTTCTTC
V: TRBV27; J: TRBJ1-6; size: NA; D: NA; CDR3: CASSASRGAYNSPLHF; DNA: TGTGCCAGCAGTGCCTCCCGGGGTGCCTATAATTCACCCCTCCACTTT
V: TRBV12-3/TRBV12-4; J: TRBJ2-1; size: NA; D: TRBD1; CDR3: CASSLYRGAWNEQFF; DNA: TGTGCCAGCAGTTTATACAGGGGAGCGTGGAATGAGCAGTTCTTC
V: TRBV29-1; J: TRBJ2-5; size: NA; D: TRBD2; CDR3: CSVDAGGGETQYF; DNA: TGCAGCGTTGACGCGGGGGGCGGTGAGACCCAGTACTTC
V: TRBV7-9; J: TRBJ2-1; size: NA; D: NA; CDR3: CAFTRDPEGVFF; DNA: TGTGCCTTTACCCGGGACCCTGAAGGGGTTTTCTTC
V: TRBV6-1; J: TRBJ2-7; size: NA; D: TRBD1; CDR3: CASRGEGGRRWFEQYF; DNA: TGTGCCAGCAGGGGTGAAGGGGGCCGGCGCTGGTTCGAGCAGTACTTC
V: TRBV7-9; J: TRBJ1-2; size: NA; D: NA; CDR3: CASSGTGSGYTF; DNA: TGTGCCAGCAGCGGGACGGGATCTGGCTACACCTTC
V: TRBV7-9; J: TRBJ1-5; size: NA; D: NA; CDR3: CASRSDRQPQHF; DNA: TGTGCCAGCAGGTCCGATCGTCAGCCCCAGCATTTT
V: TRBV6-2/TRBV6-3; J: TRBJ2-6; size: NA; D: TRBD1; CDR3: CASSRTGSSGANVLTF; DNA: TGTGCCAGCAGTCGGACAGGGTCATCCGGGGCCAACGTCCTGACTTTC
V: TRBV5-4; J: TRBJ1-1; size: NA; D: NA; CDR3: CASSSRTRAFF; DNA: TGTGCCAGCAGCTCAAGGACTAGGGCTTTCTTT
V: TRBV4-1; J: TRBJ1-6; size: NA; D: TRBD1; CDR3: CASSRIRVRGGSPLHF; DNA: TGCGCCAGCAGCCGGATCCGGGTCAGAGGGGGCTCACCCCTCCACTTT
V: TRBV4-1; J: TRBJ2-3; size: NA; D: NA; CDR3: CASSQETAFDTQYF; DNA: TGCGCCAGCAGCCAAGAAACGGCGTTTGATACGCAGTATTTT
V: TRBV27; J: TRBJ2-7; size: NA; D: TRBD2; CDR3: CASSFGGGSYEQYF; DNA: TGTGCCAGCAGTTTTGGGGGGGGCTCCTACGAGCAGTACTTC
V: TRBV30; J: TRBJ1-5; size: NA; D: TRBD1; CDR3: CAWSDPYRGLDVTQHF; DNA: TGTGCCTGGTCAGACCCGTACAGGGGGCTAGACGTGACCCAGCATTTT
V: TRBV4-1; J: TRBJ1-5; size: NA; D: NA; CDR3: CASSLTPSNQPQHF; DNA: TGCGCCAGCAGCCTTACACCGAGCAATCAGCCCCAGCATTTT
V: TRBV27; J: TRBJ1-3; size: NA; D: NA; CDR3: CASSLGPGTGNTIYF; DNA: TGTGCCAGCAGTTTGGGGCCGGGGACTGGAAACACCATATATTTT
V: TRBV20-1; J: TRBJ2-1; size: NA; D: NA; CDR3: CSARDLGQPNNEQFF; DNA: TGCAGTGCTAGAGATCTAGGGCAACCAAACAATGAGCAGTTCTTC
V: TRBV6-1; J: TRBJ1-2; size: NA; D: NA; CDR3: CASSEGSGGNDGYTF; DNA: TGTGCCAGCAGTGAAGGTAGCGGCGGGAATGATGGCTACACCTTC
V: TRBV6-5; J: TRBJ2-4; size: NA; D: TRBD1; CDR3: CASSLGQGIRAKNIQYF; DNA: TGTGCCAGCAGTTTGGGACAGGGGATAAGAGCCAAAAACATTCAGTACTTC
V: TRBV7-7; J: TRBJ2-2; size: NA; D: NA; CDR3: CASSRKPGVHGGELFF; DNA: TGTGCCAGCAGCCGAAAGCCGGGTGTTCACGGCGGGGAGCTGTTTTTT
V: TRBV30; J: TRBJ2-1; size: NA; D: NA; CDR3: CAWSRGFNNEQFF; DNA: TGTGCCTGGAGTCGGGGATTCAACAATGAGCAGTTCTTC
V: TRBV20-1; J: TRBJ1-2; size: NA; D: NA; CDR3: CSARDGDGGYGYTF; DNA: TGCAGTGCTAGAGACGGGGACGGAGGTTATGGCTACACCTTC
V: TRBV29-1; J: TRBJ2-1; size: NA; D: NA; CDR3: CSVEESTPEQFF; DNA: TGCAGCGTTGAAGAGTCTACTCCTGAGCAGTTCTTC
V: TRBV20-1; J: TRBJ2-7; size: NA; D: NA; CDR3: CSARDFQGLSYEQYF; DNA: TGCAGTGCTAGAGATTTTCAGGGGCTCTCCTACGAGCAGTACTTC
V: TRBV20-1; J: TRBJ2-7; size: NA; D: NA; CDR3: CSARGGGYEQYF; DNA: TGCAGTGCTCGCGGGGGCGGCTACGAGCAGTACTTC
V: TRBV7-2; J: TRBJ2-2; size: few; D: NA; CDR3: CASSLTGNTGELFF; DNA: TGTGCCAGCAGCTTAACTGGAAACACCGGGGAGCTGTTTTTT
V: TRBV2; J: TRBJ2-1; size: NA; D: NA; CDR3: CASSSPRVLATSSYNEQFF; DNA: TGTGCCAGCAGTTCACCCAGGGTCTTGGCCACGAGCTCCTACAATGAGCAGTTCTTC
V: TRBV4-3; J: TRBJ2-3; size: NA; D: TRBD2; CDR3: CASSQDPAGTPDTQYF; DNA: TGCGCCAGCAGCCAAGATCCAGCGGGGACCCCAGATACGCAGTATTTT
V: TRBV28; J: TRBJ1-5; size: NA; D: NA; CDR3: CATGRYNQPQHF; DNA: TGTGCCACGGGCAGATACAATCAGCCCCAGCATTTT
V: TRBV20-1; J: TRBJ2-3; size: NA; D: TRBD2; CDR3: CSARDYVAGLRTDTQYF; DNA: TGCAGTGCTAGAGATTATGTAGCGGGCCTTCGCACAGATACGCAGTATTTT
V: TRBV5-6; J: TRBJ2-5; size: NA; D: TRBD1; CDR3: CASSRGQGQETQYF; DNA: TGTGCCAGCAGCAGGGGACAGGGACAAGAGACCCAGTACTTC
V: TRBV7-9; J: TRBJ2-3; size: NA; D: TRBD2; CDR3: CASRKTSGSTDTQYF; DNA: TGTGCCAGCAGGAAGACTAGCGGTAGCACAGATACGCAGTATTTT
V: TRBV12-3/TRBV12-4; J: TRBJ2-7; size: once; D: NA; CDR3: CASSLSAPVYEQYF; DNA: TGTGCCAGCAGTTTATCGGCACCTGTCTACGAGCAGTACTTC
V: TRBV13; J: TRBJ2-7; size: NA; D: NA; CDR3: CASSFPGVHYEQYF; DNA: TGTGCCAGCAGCTTCCCGGGGGTTCACTACGAGCAGTACTTC